These 24 T cell receptor beta chains were sequenced from one sample in a study of blood T cell repertoires in COVID-19. Repertoires were generated with immunoSEQ multiplex PCR, while TCRdb's copy carries only in-frame clones and drops some. The sample has around 150,000 clones, 75% to 80% seen once. Material: peripheral blood. These receptors all come from an elderly woman with acute or convalescent COVID-19.

This clone occurred a few times. The rearrangement joins TRBV5-1 to TRBJ1-4, with D perhaps matching TRBD1 (5 bases). The CDR3 runs 15 residues. V lost 2 bases to trimming and J lost 0 bases, with 8 bases between them. Germline V gives CDR1 SGHRS, CDR2 YFSETQ. The DNA of the CDR3 is TGCGCCAGCAGCTTAGCACAGGCAACTAATGAAAAACTGTTTTTT. It specifies CASSLAQATNEKLFF.

Here the CDR3 reads CAWSVPGVPQHF. The CDR3 DNA follows: TGTGCCTGGAGTGTACCCGGAGTGCCCCAGCATTTT. This chain uses TRBV30 with TRBJ1-5; the D is unclear. V shed 0 bases and J shed 9 bases, with 9 bases lying between them. Germline V lookup: CDR1 GTSNPN, CDR2 SVGIG (reference sequence). The CDR3 length is 12 residues.

The gene calls are TRBV18 and TRBJ2-1, with 11 bases lining up with TRBD2. Germline CDR1 reads KGHSH; CDR2 reads LQKENI. V lost 4 bases to trimming and J lost 0 bases; unmatched junction nucleotides: 8. The CDR3 totals 18 residues. The CDR3 region has the DNA TGTGCCAGCTCACTTCCGGGACTAGCGGAGAGCTCCTACAATGAGCAGTTCTTC. Residues: CASSLPGLAESSYNEQFF.

This clone was recorded a few times. Germline and junction disagree at one end, which may indicate a read error. This chain uses TRBV7-7 with TRBJ2-1; 7 bases align to TRBD2. The germline V gene encodes CDR1 SSHAT and CDR2 FNYEAQ (reference sequence). This CDR3 has 16 residues. CDR3 nucleotides: TGTGCTAGCAGCTTAGGGGAGTGGCGGGGGTACAATGAGCAGTTCTTC. Its translation: CASSLGEWRGYNEQFF.

The table lists this clone with a few counts. The chain is built from TRBV30 and TRBJ1-2; 7 bases are a match to TRBD1. Trimming at V came to 5 bases and at J to 4 bases, leaving 7 bases not matched to a gene. Germline V gene data show CDR1 as GTSNPN and CDR2 as SVGIG (reference sequence). The CDR3 totals 13 residues. CDR3 residues: CAWAPGQIYGYTF. The CDR3 nucleotides are TGTGCCTGGGCTCCGGGACAGATCTATGGCTACACCTTC.

The gene calls are TRBV18 and TRBJ1-2; 10 nucleotides align to TRBD1. The CDR3 covers 14 residues. Germline V gene data show CDR1 as KGHSH and CDR2 as LQKENI. V was pared by 5 bases and J by 7 bases, with 7 bases of the junction left unmatched. The CDR3 DNA reads as TGTGCCAGCTCAAGTGGACAGGGGGTGGTTGGCTACACCTTC. Translating it yields CASSSGQGVVGYTF.

The V gene is TRBV11-2, the J gene TRBJ1-6; no firm D call. The length of the CDR3 is 12 residues. Trimming removed 3 bases from V and 9 bases from J, with 6 bases in between. Germline loops: CDR1 SGHAT, CDR2 FQNNGV. In nucleotides, the CDR3 is TGTGCCAGCAGCTTTGGAGGTTCACCCCTCCACTTT. This encodes CASSFGGSPLHF.

The V call is TRBV2, the J call TRBJ1-5, with TRBD1 as a possible D gene (6 bases). CDR3 length: 12 amino acids. CDR1 is SNHLY, CDR2 FYNNEI, per germline. Trimming took 1 base from V and 10 from J, leaving 8 bases between them. This CDR3 reads CASSEGGHPQHF. Here the CDR3 DNA reads TGTGCCAGCAGTGAAGGGGGACATCCCCAGCATTTT.

The V call is TRBV24-1, the J call TRBJ1-3; maybe TRBD1 (5 bases). The ends were cut back, 3 bases at V and 0 bases at J, with 8 bases in the middle. Germline V lookup: CDR1 KGHDR, CDR2 SFDVKD. The CDR3 totals 15 residues. CDR3 residues: CATSDQGHSGNTIYF. In DNA form, the CDR3 reads TGTGCCACCAGTGATCAGGGCCACTCTGGAAACACCATATATTTT.

The gene calls are TRBV7-9 and TRBJ1-2, with 8 bases fitting TRBD1. V lost 5 bases, J lost 6 bases, and 8 bases stayed unmatched. The CDR3 runs to 14 residues. The germline CDR1 and CDR2 sequences are SEHNR and FQNEAQ (reference sequence). DNA for the CDR3: TGTGCCAGCAGCCCATGGACAGGGAAAGATGGCTACACCTTC. It translates to CASSPWTGKDGYTF.

This chain connects TRBV3-1 (or the pseudogene TRBV3-2) to TRBJ2-2; 7 nucleotides match TRBD1. This CDR3 has 13 residues. After removal of 4 bases from V and 6 bases from J, the junction contained 2 bases not matched to a gene. Germline V gives CDR1 LGHDT, CDR2 YNNKEL (reference sequence). CDR3 DNA: TGTGCCAGCAGCCTCCAGGGGGCCGGGGAGCTGTTTTTT. It is translated as CASSLQGAGELFF.

The chain couples TRBV6-5 to TRBJ2-7; 12 bases are a match to TRBD2. CDR3 size: 14 residues. Germline V CDR1 and CDR2: MNHEY, SVGAGI. V was pared by 7 bases and J by 6 bases, with 7 bases of the junction left unmatched. The CDR3 here is CASNPSGRAGEQYF. CDR3 bases: TGTGCCAGCAACCCTAGCGGGAGGGCCGGCGAGCAGTACTTC.

This sequence joins TRBV5-1 and TRBJ2-3, with TRBD2 identical over 10 bases. The CDR3 loop spans 16 amino acids. Unmatched junction bases numbered 3, after V lost 2 bases and J lost 0 bases. The germline CDR1 and CDR2 sequences are SGHRS and YFSETQ. In nucleotides, the CDR3 is TGCGCCAGCAGCTTCCGGACTAGCGGCAGCACAGATACGCAGTATTTT. This gives the protein CASSFRTSGSTDTQYF.

The V and J genes are TRBV5-1 and TRBJ2-5; 9 bases agree with TRBD2. Trimming took 8 bases from V and 1 from J; bases not matched to a gene: 9. The CDR3 sequence is 15 residues long. Germline-derived CDR1 and CDR2 are SGHRS and YFSETQ. For the CDR3, the DNA is TGCGCCAGTATTGCAGCGGGGGGTCCCCAAGAGACCCAGTACTTC. Its protein product is CASIAAGGPQETQYF.

In regard to this clone: Additional DNA sequences in this sample encode the identical CDR3. The chain recombines TRBV5-4 with TRBJ2-1, with 8 bases lining up with TRBD1. This CDR3 has 15 amino acids. The J segment lost 0 bases and the V segment lost 4 bases, leaving 3 bases of the junction unmatched. The germline gives CDR1 SGHNT, CDR2 YYREEE (reference sequence). CDR3 nucleotide sequence: TGTGCCAGCAGCCTAGGACAGGGCTCCTACAATGAGCAGTTCTTC. Translated: CASSLGQGSYNEQFF.

The CDR3: CASSLGRGDTQYF. Here the CDR3 DNA reads TGTGCCAGCAGCTTAGGAAGGGGAGATACGCAGTATTTT. The chain carries TRBV7-2 and TRBJ2-3; D is perhaps TRBD1 (5 bases). The germline V gene has CDR1 SGHTA and CDR2 FQGNSA. V was pared by 1 base and J by 5 bases, with 7 bases between. The CDR3 runs to 13 residues.

The rearrangement links TRBV11-2 to TRBJ1-6; D unclear. The germline V gene has CDR1 SGHAT and CDR2 FQNNGV. The CDR3 covers 16 residues. V was pared by 2 bases and J by 0 bases, with 8 bases between. This chain's CDR3 is CASSLTSLSYNSPLHF. CDR3 bases: TGTGCCAGCAGCTTAACCAGTCTCTCCTATAATTCACCCCTCCACTTT.

This clone has just a few counts. The chain employs TRBV30 and TRBJ2-2, with 7 bases aligning to TRBD1. In germline, CDR1 is GTSNPN, CDR2 SVGIG (reference sequence). This CDR3 comprises 14 residues. V lost 5 bases and J lost 4; bases outside the gene matches: 7. CDR3 bases: TGTGCCTGGTCCCACAGGGGTGTCACCGGGGAGCTGTTTTTT. This codes for CAWSHRGVTGELFF. Complete variable domain (other parts from reference TRBV30 and TRBJ2-2): SQTIHQWPATLVQPVGSPLSLECTVEGTSNPNLYWYRQAAGRGLQLLFYSVGIGQISSEVPQNLSASRPQDRQFILSSKKLLLSDSGFYLCAWSHRGVTGELFFGEGSRLTVL.

This sequence joins TRBV5-1 and TRBJ1-1, with D unclear. V shed 1 base and J shed 5 bases, with 12 bases lying between them. The CDR3 loop spans 14 amino acids. The germline gives CDR1 SGHRS, CDR2 YFSETQ. As DNA, the CDR3 is TGCGCCAGCAGCTTGCTACAAGGCGGGACTGAAGCTTTCTTT. Amino acids: CASSLLQGGTEAFF.

This chain links TRBV2 with TRBJ1-5; D not certain. This CDR3 region has 14 residues. V gave up 3 bases and J gave up 4 bases, with 10 bases separating them. Germline CDR1 SNHLY, CDR2 FYNNEI. CDR3 sequence (DNA): TGTGCCAGCAGTGATTTAGTCCGGAATCAGCCCCAGCATTTT. Translating it yields CASSDLVRNQPQHF.

This clone was counted a single time. The rearrangement links TRBV19 to TRBJ1-2, with 9 bases fitting TRBD1. The CDR3 has 16 residues. The germline V gene encodes CDR1 LNHDA and CDR2 SQIVND (reference sequence). With 6 bases clipped from V and 5 bases from J, the junction kept 13 bases outside the gene matches. CDR3 protein: CASRQPGQGERYGYTF. In DNA, the CDR3 is TGTGCCAGTAGGCAACCGGGACAGGGAGAGAGGTATGGCTACACCTTC.

The gene calls are TRBV5-8 and TRBJ2-3; 8 bases match TRBD1. Losses at the gene ends were 4 bases for V and 2 bases for J; bases not matched to a gene: 12. The V gene's germline CDR1 is SGHTS and CDR2 YDEGEE. The CDR3 has 17 residues. The CDR3 spells CASSAGTGAAHTDTQYF. The CDR3 region has the DNA TGTGCCAGCAGCGCCGGGACAGGCGCGGCCCACACAGATACGCAGTATTTT.

The chain employs TRBV5-4 and TRBJ2-2, with a tentative D call TRBD2 (6 bases). Deletions cut 4 bases from V and 7 bases from J, with 14 bases between. The CDR3 is made up of 14 amino acids. Germline-derived CDR1 and CDR2 are SGHNT and YYREEE (reference sequence). CDR3 sequence (DNA): TGTGCCAGCAGCCCAGGACGGGAGTTCGGGGAGCTGTTTTTT. Translated: CASSPGREFGELFF.

J is TRBJ2-2 and V is TRBV5-1; weak D call: TRBD1 (5 bases). CDR3 size: 16 residues. Trimming left V 4 bases short and J 2 bases short, with 15 bases between. Per germline, CDR1 SGHRS and CDR2 YFSETQ. In DNA, the CDR3 is TGCGCCAGCAGCATTCAGGGTGCCGACAACACCGGGGAGCTGTTTTTT. It translates to CASSIQGADNTGELFF.